Listed here is a single T cell receptor beta chain. As handled by the study authors: Reference gene primer amplification gave nucleated cell count estimates. Assay: immunoSEQ multiplex PCR; the TCRdb copy retains only in-frame clones and omits some. V, J and clone size were drawn from that table, and D and trimming were deduced from the DNA. Among roughly 250,000 clones, 70% to 90% were seen once, and the ten largest hold 2% to 2.5%. The source of the sample is a study of blood T cell repertoires in COVID-19. On the study more broadly: Italy, Spain and the United States were the sources of the convalescent and acute COVID-19 samples. From T cells, B-cell-depleted T cells, or PBMCs came the material, which was cDNA or gDNA.

Looked up from germline, CDR1 is SGHNT and CDR2 is YYREEE (reference sequence). J was trimmed by 8 bases and V by 1 base; bases with no gene match: 11. The CDR3 extends over 16 amino acids. The TCR was taken from a woman aged 50 to 60 with acute or convalescent COVID-19. This rearrangement joins TRBV5-4 to TRBJ1-1; TRBD1 aligns across 10 bases. Specimen: peripheral blood. CDR3: CASSLWDRGWGREAFF. The CDR3 bases are TGTGCCAGCAGCTTGTGGGACAGGGGATGGGGTAGGGAAGCTTTCTTT.